This entry lists 32 T cell receptor beta chains sequenced from one sample in a study of CD8+ T cells in alopecia areata. Treatment denoted: oral pan-JAK inhibitor, 5-10 mg twice daily. It was cDNA, reverse transcribed from extracted RNA, that served as the sequencing template. Produced via immunoSEQ multiplex PCR; TCRdb's table is partial and in-frame only. This table holds about 210,000 clones, 35% to 40% found once. Specimen: CD4+ T cells sorted from blood, collected at approximately week 31, from a patient treated with tofacitinib. The receptors were gathered from a human donor with alopecia areata.

The table lists this clone with many counts. The CDR3 nucleotides are TGTGCCAGCAGCTTATCCAGGACTAGCGGATACAATGAGCAGTTCTTC. It translates to CASSLSRTSGYNEQFF. The chain recombines TRBV7-2 with TRBJ2-1; 10 bases line up with TRBD2. Germline CDR1 is SGHTA and CDR2 is FQGNSA. J was trimmed by 4 bases and V by 2 bases; bases with no gene match: 5. There are 16 residues in the CDR3.

CDR3 region: CASSAGATLQETQYF. CDR3 DNA: TGTGCCAGCAGCGCAGGGGCTACCCTCCAAGAGACCCAGTACTTC. The chain carries TRBV7-9 and TRBJ2-5, with D perhaps matching TRBD1 (6 bases). V was trimmed by 5 bases and J by 1 base, leaving 14 bases between them. This CDR3 has 15 amino acids. Germline loops: CDR1 SEHNR, CDR2 FQNEAQ (reference sequence).

The V call is TRBV18, the J call TRBJ2-3; no reliable D call. Trimming took off 3 bases at V and 0 bases at J, with 10 bases between the two ends. Germline-derived CDR1 and CDR2 are KGHSH and LQKENI. This CDR3 has 15 residues. The CDR3 region has the DNA TGTGCCAGCTCACCGAGGTACGGTAGCACAGATACGCAGTATTTT. The encoded protein is CASSPRYGSTDTQYF.

V gene TRBV4-1 combines with J gene TRBJ1-1; a possible D gene is TRBD1 (5 bases). V lost 0 bases, J lost 10 bases, and 12 bases lay in between. The length of the CDR3 is 13 residues. Germline V gene lookup returns CDR1 MGHRA and CDR2 YSYEKL. The CDR3 loop is CASSQDSGTRAFF. The CDR3 bases are TGCGCCAGCAGCCAAGACTCCGGGACGAGAGCTTTCTTT.

The J gene is TRBJ2-7, the V gene TRBV6-1; 9 bases match TRBD2. The CDR3 length is 16 residues. Germline CDR1 is MNHNS and CDR2 is SASEGT. The V and J ends lost 4 bases and 3 bases, in that order; junction bases with no gene match: 10. The CDR3 DNA reads as TGTGCCAGCAGTGCAGAAGCGGGAGGCGGGAACTACGAGCAGTACTTC. It codes for CASSAEAGGGNYEQYF.

The rearrangement links TRBV30 to TRBJ2-7; D is ambiguous. V shed 0 bases and J shed 1 base, with 4 bases lying between them. Germline V CDR1 and CDR2: GTSNPN, SVGIG (reference sequence). The CDR3 is 12 residues long. The CDR3 sequence is CAWSVNSYEQYF. In nucleotides, the CDR3 is TGTGCCTGGAGTGTAAATTCCTACGAGCAGTACTTC.

This clone was found a few times. The rearrangement links TRBV4-1 to TRBJ2-1; TRBD2 agrees at 13 bases. V trimming: 1 base; J trimming: 5 bases; junction bases outside the gene matches: 2. Per the germline V gene, CDR1 is MGHRA and CDR2 is YSYEKL. The CDR3 length is 16 residues. The CDR3 is CASSQGLAGGNNEQFF. The CDR3 DNA is TGCGCCAGCAGCCAAGGACTAGCGGGAGGAAACAATGAGCAGTTCTTC.

This chain connects TRBV7-9 to TRBJ2-5; weak D call: TRBD1 (5 bases). Trimming took off 4 bases at V and 2 bases at J, with 11 bases between the two ends. Germline V lookup: CDR1 SEHNR, CDR2 FQNEAQ (reference sequence). There are 14 residues in the CDR3. CDR3 protein: CASSSRQRQETQYF. The CDR3 DNA reads TGTGCCAGCAGCTCCCGACAGAGACAAGAGACCCAGTACTTC.

V gene TRBV7-9 combines with J gene TRBJ1-5; D is ambiguous. Germline V gene lookup returns CDR1 SEHNR and CDR2 FQNEAQ (reference sequence). V was trimmed by 1 base and J by 0 bases, leaving 7 bases between them. The CDR3 sequence is 15 residues long. The CDR3 region is CASSLDSHSNQPQHF. CDR3 bases: TGTGCCAGCAGCTTAGATTCACATAGCAATCAGCCCCAGCATTTT.

This clone turned up a few times. V and J are TRBV19 and TRBJ2-7; a possible D gene is TRBD2 (5 bases). This CDR3 spans 13 amino acids. V lost 5 bases, J lost 4 bases, and 12 bases lay in between. Looked up from germline, CDR1 is LNHDA and CDR2 is SQIVND (reference sequence). CDR3 sequence: CASSASGKYEQYF. The DNA of the CDR3 is TGTGCCAGTAGTGCATCGGGGAAATACGAGCAGTACTTC. Full variable domain (outside the CDR3, taken from reference TRBV19 and TRBJ2-7): DGGITQSPKYLFRKEGQNVTLSCEQNLNHDAMYWYRQDPGQGLRLIYYSQIVNDFQKGDIAEGYSVSREKKESFPLTVTSAQKNPTAFYLCASSASGKYEQYFGPGTRLTVT.

This clone was counted only a few times. V and J are TRBV2 and TRBJ1-4, with 9 bases matching TRBD1. The germline CDR1 and CDR2 sequences are SNHLY and FYNNEI. V trimming: 10 bases; J trimming: 8 bases; junction bases outside the gene matches: 8. CDR3 length: 13 residues. CDR3 region: CAMGDRAIEKLFF. DNA of the CDR3: TGTGCCATGGGGGACAGGGCTATAGAAAAACTGTTTTTT.

The chain carries TRBV29-1 and TRBJ2-5, with D possibly being TRBD1 or TRBD2 (5 bases each). Trimming cost V 8 bases and J 4 bases, with 23 bases left between them. There are 15 residues in the CDR3. The V gene's germline CDR1 is SQVTM and CDR2 ANQGSEA. The CDR3 nucleotides read TGCAGCATGTTGGGGGTGTGGGGCAGAGGAGAGACCCAGTACTTC. Its protein product is CSMLGVWGRGETQYF.

This clone was counted between two and nine times. This chain joins TRBV7-2 and TRBJ2-3; D remains unclear. The V and J ends lost 4 bases and 7 bases respectively, with 15 bases between them. The length of the CDR3 is 14 residues. From germline, CDR1 is SGHTA and CDR2 FQGNSA. CDR3 DNA sequence: TGTGCCAGCAGCTCCAGCACCACTACACATACGCAGTATTTT. This sequence encodes CASSSSTTTHTQYF.

This chain uses TRBV25-1 with TRBJ1-2; TRBD1 matches at 7 bases. V was clipped by 6 bases and J by 5 bases; unmatched bases: 9. Germline CDR1 MGHDK, CDR2 SYGVNS. The CDR3 totals 14 residues. The CDR3: CASSPGQFRYGYTF. The CDR3 nucleotides are TGTGCCAGCAGCCCGGGACAGTTTCGTTATGGCTACACCTTC.

The rearrangement uses TRBV29-1 and TRBJ2-5; 7 bases agree with TRBD2. Germline V gives CDR1 SQVTM, CDR2 ANQGSEA. The CDR3 extends over 13 amino acids. Losses at the gene ends were 8 bases for V and 5 bases for J; bases not matched to a gene: 11. CDR3 in amino acids: CSFVGGYRETQYF. The CDR3 DNA reads as TGCAGCTTTGTCGGGGGGTATAGGGAGACCCAGTACTTC.

This clone was seen more than once but under ten times. The J gene is TRBJ1-1, the V gene TRBV7-6, with D possibly being TRBD1 (5 bases). This CDR3 contains 16 residues. Germline assignment: CDR1 SGHVS and CDR2 FNYEAQ. V lost 5 bases to trimming and J lost 3 bases, with 19 bases between them. Here the CDR3 DNA reads TGTGCCAGCAGCGACCCGGGGGGACCTTCGGACACTGAAGCTTTCTTT. It is translated as CASSDPGGPSDTEAFF.

This chain uses TRBV11-2 with TRBJ2-5, with 9 bases fitting TRBD1. Looked up from germline, CDR1 is SGHAT and CDR2 is FQNNGV. The CDR3 spans 14 residues. V was pared by 4 bases and J by 3 bases, with 3 bases of the junction left unmatched. The CDR3 spells CASSSGTGKETQYF. DNA for the CDR3: TGTGCCAGCAGCTCCGGGACAGGGAAAGAGACCCAGTACTTC. Full variable domain (missing parts from reference TRBV11-2 and TRBJ2-5): EAGVAQSPRYKIIEKRQSVAFWCNPISGHATLYWYQQILGQGPKLLIQFQNNGVVDDSQLPKDRFSAERLKGVDSTLKIQPAKLEDSAVYLCASSSGTGKETQYFGPGTRLLVL.

The V gene is TRBV30, the J gene TRBJ2-3, with D tentatively TRBD2 (6 bases). Per the germline V gene, CDR1 is GTSNPN and CDR2 is SVGIG (reference sequence). This CDR3 contains 14 residues. Trimming removed 5 bases from V and 7 bases from J, with 19 bases in between. The CDR3 protein is CAWGTVKGDYTQYF. In DNA, the CDR3 is TGTGCCTGGGGGACTGTGAAGGGAGACTATACGCAGTATTTT.

This clone occurred many times. The chain joins TRBV18 to TRBJ1-4, with D perhaps TRBD1 (6 bases). The V end was cut by 4 bases, the J end by 5 bases, with 14 bases between. CDR1 and CDR2 from the germline V gene are KGHSH and LQKENI. The CDR3 sequence is 15 residues long. This CDR3 is CASSLQTGRNEKLFF. The CDR3 bases are TGTGCCAGCTCACTTCAGACAGGAAGAAATGAAAAACTGTTTTTT.

V is TRBV7-8 and J is TRBJ2-3; perhaps TRBD1 as D (5 bases). CDR1 is SGHVS, CDR2 FQNEAQ, per germline. Trimming took 1 base from V and 0 from J, leaving 11 bases between them. This CDR3 region has 16 residues. The CDR3 sequence: CASSLDQGLSTDTQYF. The CDR3 DNA sequence: TGTGCCAGCAGCTTAGACCAGGGCTTAAGCACAGATACGCAGTATTTT.

This clone was seen many times. The chain carries TRBV2 and TRBJ2-3, with 9 bases fitting TRBD2. The trim removed 4 bases at V and 2 bases at J, leaving 4 bases unmatched. The CDR3 totals 15 residues. The germline gives CDR1 SNHLY, CDR2 FYNNEI. This CDR3 reads CASSVAGAITDTQYF. DNA for the CDR3: TGTGCCAGCAGTGTAGCGGGGGCGATCACAGATACGCAGTATTTT.

The chain combines TRBV5-1 with TRBJ2-7, with D perhaps TRBD1 (5 bases). Germline V gene sequence: CDR1 SGHRS, CDR2 YFSETQ. The CDR3 has 14 residues. V was cut by 2 bases and J by 5 bases, with 14 bases left in between. The CDR3 DNA follows: TGCGCCAGCAGCTTTGGGGCCGCCTGGGACGAGCAGTACTTC. It encodes CASSFGAAWDEQYF.

V and J are TRBV7-3 and TRBJ2-3, with 10 bases fitting TRBD2. CDR1 and CDR2 (germline): SGHTA, FQGTGA. The V gene end was trimmed by 5 bases and the J gene end by 3 bases; junction bases not matched to a gene: 5. CDR3 length equals 15 residues. In DNA form, the CDR3 reads TGTGCCAGCAGCCTATGGGGACTAGCGACAGATACGCAGTATTTT. Amino acids: CASSLWGLATDTQYF.

This chain uses TRBV2 with TRBJ2-5, with 9 bases fitting TRBD2. CDR3 size: 13 residues. V trimming: 5 bases; J trimming: 3 bases; junction bases outside the gene matches: 1. CDR1 is SNHLY, CDR2 FYNNEI, per germline. The CDR3 DNA follows: TGTGCCAGCAGTCGACTAGCGGAAGAGACCCAGTACTTC. It codes for CASSRLAEETQYF. Based on the CDR3 plus reference TRBV2 and TRBJ2-5, the full variable domain is EPEVTQTPSHQVTQMGQEVILRCVPISNHLYFYWYRQILGQKVEFLVSFYNNEISEKSEIFDDQFSVERPDGSNFTLKIRSTKLEDSAMYFCASSRLAEETQYFGPGTRLLVL.

The gene calls are TRBV20-1 and TRBJ1-5; D not resolved. Germline loops: CDR1 DFQATT, CDR2 SNEGSKA (reference sequence). CDR3 size: 9 residues. V was trimmed by 3 bases and J by 9 bases, leaving 3 bases between them. The CDR3 region is CSASWPQHF. Written as DNA, the CDR3 is TGCAGTGCTAGCTGGCCCCAGCATTTT.

This rearrangement joins TRBV29-1 to TRBJ2-7; TRBD1 might be the D (6 bases). Trimming pared 4 bases from V and 6 bases from J, leaving 10 bases between. This CDR3 has 11 amino acids. The germline V gene encodes CDR1 SQVTM and CDR2 ANQGSEA. The CDR3 nucleotides read TGCAGCGTTGGGACAGCCACCGAGCAGTACTTC. As protein: CSVGTATEQYF.

The sample holds a few counts of this clone. The chain couples TRBV19 to TRBJ2-1, with TRBD2 matching 15 bases. CDR3 length: 20 residues. J lost 8 bases, V lost 0 bases, and 14 bases had no gene match. In germline, CDR1 is LNHDA, CDR2 SQIVND (reference sequence). DNA of the CDR3: TGTGCCAGTAGTATAGATCATGGACTAGCGGGAGGGTACTCCCCCCATGAGCAGTTCTTC. It is translated as CASSIDHGLAGGYSPHEQFF.

The chain recombines TRBV9 with TRBJ1-2; D gene uncertain. This CDR3 is built from 15 residues. V lost 5 bases to trimming and J lost 5 bases, with 19 bases between them. Germline CDR1 reads SGDLS; CDR2 reads YYNGEE. The CDR3 DNA sequence: TGTGCCAGCAGGGGTCCCGGCAGCAGTACTTATGGCTACACCTTC. This codes for CASRGPGSSTYGYTF.

This rearrangement joins TRBV29-1 to TRBJ1-2; 8 bases agree with TRBD1. Losses at the gene ends were 6 bases for V and 8 bases for J; bases not matched to a gene: 11. Germline V gives CDR1 SQVTM, CDR2 ANQGSEA. The CDR3 sequence is 13 residues long. This CDR3 is CSVDGQGREGYTF. The CDR3 DNA sequence: TGCAGCGTGGATGGACAGGGCCGAGAAGGCTACACCTTC. Complete variable domain (other parts from reference TRBV29-1 and TRBJ1-2): SAVISQKPSRDICQRGTSLTIQCQVDSQVTMMFWYRQQPGQSLTLIATANQGSEATYESGFVIDKFPISRPNLTFSTLTVSNMSPEDSSIYLCSVDGQGREGYTFGSGTRLTVV.

This clone came up a few times. J is TRBJ1-5 and V is TRBV30; D gene unclear. Germline V gene sequence: CDR1 GTSNPN, CDR2 SVGIG (reference sequence). V lost 1 base, J lost 9 bases, and 7 bases lay in between. The CDR3 loop spans 11 amino acids. The CDR3: CAWSGGGPQHF. The CDR3 region has the DNA TGTGCCTGGAGTGGAGGAGGGCCCCAGCATTTT.

The chain recombines TRBV6-5 with TRBJ1-1; 10 bases fit TRBD1. This CDR3 is built from 15 residues. V shed 5 bases and J 2 bases; nucleotides not matched to a gene: 5. Germline V CDR1 and CDR2: MNHEY, SVGAGI. The CDR3 spells CASSADRGSNTEAFF. The DNA for the CDR3 is TGTGCCAGCAGTGCGGACAGGGGGTCCAACACTGAAGCTTTCTTT.

In this sample, this clone turned up once. The CDR3 protein is CASSTIGTGPGELFF. CDR3 DNA: TGCGCCAGCAGCACGATCGGGACAGGCCCCGGGGAGCTGTTTTTT. This chain links TRBV5-1 with TRBJ2-2; 8 bases agree with TRBD1. J was trimmed by 6 bases and V by 4 bases; bases with no gene match: 8. Germline values: CDR1 SGHRS, CDR2 YFSETQ. This CDR3 comprises 15 residues. Filled out from reference TRBV5-1 and TRBJ2-2, the complete variable domain reads KAGVTQTPRYLIKTRGQQVTLSCSPISGHRSVSWYQQTPGQGLQFLFEYFSETQRNKGNFPGRFSGRQFSNSRSEMNVSTLELGDSALYLCASSTIGTGPGELFFGEGSRLTVL.